These 28 T cell receptor beta chains came from one sample sequenced in a study of shared clonotypes between healthy human individuals. The repertoire was sequenced with immunoSEQ multiplex PCR; TCRdb's copy has only in-frame clones and lacks some. Counted here are about 490,000 clones, about 82% occurring once; the ten biggest clones make up over 10%. The material sequenced was PBMCs. The source is a woman in her thirties or forties in good health. Some clones in this sample may be carry-over from other donors' samples.

This clone occurred many times. The chain couples TRBV4-1 to TRBJ1-1; the D is unclear. Germline loops: CDR1 MGHRA, CDR2 YSYEKL. The ends were cut back, 6 bases at V and 12 bases at J, with 20 bases in the middle. This CDR3 is 13 amino acids long. CDR3 sequence (DNA): TGCGCCAGCAGACTGGGGAGTTCCACTACGACTTTCTTT. It yields the protein CASRLGSSTTTFF.

In its sample, this clone was seen a few times. V gene TRBV5-1 combines with J gene TRBJ2-7; the D gene is possibly TRBD2 (6 bases). This CDR3 is built from 15 residues. Looked up from germline, CDR1 is SGHRS and CDR2 is YFSETQ. Trimming stripped 4 bases from V and 0 bases from J, with 14 bases between. The CDR3 reads CASSVSGLRSYEQYF. The DNA of the CDR3 is TGCGCCAGCAGCGTGTCGGGACTCCGCTCCTACGAGCAGTACTTC.

The J gene is TRBJ2-7, the V gene TRBV7-2; TRBD2 matches at 12 bases. This CDR3 has 17 amino acids. Losses at the gene ends were 1 base for V and 3 bases for J; bases not matched to a gene: 7. Germline lookup yields CDR1 SGHTA and CDR2 FQGNSA. CDR3 in amino acids: CASSLGPSGRAGYEQYF. Written as DNA, the CDR3 is TGTGCCAGCAGCTTAGGGCCTAGCGGGAGGGCCGGCTACGAGCAGTACTTC.

The rearrangement uses TRBV10-1 and TRBJ2-7; D gene uncertain. Trimming left V 4 bases short and J 9 bases short, with 13 bases between. Germline values: CDR1 WNHNN, CDR2 SYGVQD (reference sequence). The CDR3 loop spans 12 amino acids. The CDR3 protein is CASSASYSGQYF. CDR3 DNA sequence: TGCGCCAGCAGTGCCTCCTATTCCGGGCAGTACTTC.

The V and J genes are TRBV4-1 and TRBJ2-1, with no clear D. V shed 2 bases and J shed 6 bases, with 20 bases lying between them. CDR3 length: 17 amino acids. Germline CDR1 MGHRA, CDR2 YSYEKL. The CDR3 region is CASSQLPGLPGRNEQFF. DNA for the CDR3: TGCGCCAGCAGCCAATTACCGGGCCTCCCAGGTCGCAATGAGCAGTTCTTC.

The chain recombines TRBV4-1 with TRBJ1-2; unclear D gene. The CDR3 spans 15 residues. The germline V gene has CDR1 MGHRA and CDR2 YSYEKL. Trimming removed 0 bases from V and 1 base from J, with 9 bases in between. CDR3 bases: TGCGCCAGCAGCCAAGATCCGTACGGTAACTATGGCTACACCTTC. Translation gives CASSQDPYGNYGYTF.

The chain couples TRBV30 to TRBJ2-7; D is ambiguous. Trimming pared 3 bases from V and 11 bases from J, leaving 17 bases between. Looked up from germline, CDR1 is GTSNPN and CDR2 is SVGIG (reference sequence). This CDR3 contains 12 residues. DNA for the CDR3: TGTGCCTGGAGATCCCTTTCCGGGCCCGAGTACTTC. This gives the protein CAWRSLSGPEYF. The whole variable domain, remainder taken from reference TRBV30 and TRBJ2-7, is SQTIHQWPATLVQPVGSPLSLECTVEGTSNPNLYWYRQAAGRGLQLLFYSVGIGQISSEVPQNLSASRPQDRQFILSSKKLLLSDSGFYLCAWRSLSGPEYFGPGTRLTVT.

On this clone: A much larger clone differs by one base, so this may be a read error. The chain has TRBV11-2 and TRBJ2-7, with TRBD2 identical over 7 bases. The CDR3 is 15 amino acids. Germline CDR1 SGHAT, CDR2 FQNNGV. The V gene end was trimmed by 0 bases and the J gene end by 0 bases; junction bases not matched to a gene: 2. This chain's CDR3 is CASSLEGGSSYEQYF. The CDR3 coding sequence is TGTGCCAGCAGCTTAGAGGGCGGGAGCTCCTACGAGCAGTACTTC. Variable domain in full (rest from reference TRBV11-2 and TRBJ2-7): EAGVAQSPRYKIIEKRQSVAFWCNPISGHATLYWYQQILGQGPKLLIQFQNNGVVDDSQLPKDRFSAERLKGVDSTLKIQPAKLEDSAVYLCASSLEGGSSYEQYFGPGTRLTVT.

This rearrangement joins TRBV28 to TRBJ1-4; 7 bases line up with TRBD1. In germline, CDR1 is MDHEN, CDR2 SYDVKM. The CDR3 sequence is 16 residues long. The J segment lost 1 base and the V segment lost 7 bases, leaving 9 bases of the junction unmatched. The CDR3 nucleotides are TGTGCCAGCATTGAAGGCAGGGGGGTAACTAATGAAAAACTGTTTTTT. Translating it yields CASIEGRGVTNEKLFF.

Note on this clone: The same CDR3 arises from other DNA sequences in this sample as well. The chain links TRBV28 to TRBJ1-2; a possible D gene is TRBD1 (6 bases). Trimming stripped 2 bases from V and 2 bases from J, with 6 bases between. CDR1 and CDR2 (germline): MDHEN, SYDVKM. The CDR3 runs 13 residues. The DNA for the CDR3 is TGTGCCAGCAGTTTAGGACAGAACTATGGCTACACCTTC. Protein sequence: CASSLGQNYGYTF.

V is TRBV6-6 and J is TRBJ1-1; D might be TRBD1 (5 bases). The CDR3 contains 13 residues. V shed 7 bases and J shed 4 bases, with 13 bases lying between them. The germline V gene encodes CDR1 MNHNY and CDR2 SVGAGI (reference sequence). CDR3 protein: CASTPGGSTEAFF. Written as DNA, the CDR3 is TGTGCCAGCACCCCGGGGGGATCCACTGAAGCTTTCTTT.

The chain combines TRBV7-3 with TRBJ1-5, with D unclear. The CDR3 is 13 amino acids. V shed 5 bases and J shed 3 bases, with 8 bases lying between them. Germline-derived CDR1 and CDR2 are SGHTA and FQGTGA. In DNA form, the CDR3 reads TGTGCCAGCAGCGCCGGTTTCAATCAGCCCCAGCATTTT. Translating it yields CASSAGFNQPQHF.

The chain uses TRBV21-1 and TRBJ2-3; TRBD2 is taken as the D call from the table, unchecked against the DNA. TRBV21-1 is described as a pseudogene. The CDR3 runs 20 residues. The CDR3 loop is CASSKAPSWTSGVYTDTQYF. CDR3 DNA sequence: TGTGCCAGCAGCAAAGCACCCTCCTGGACTAGCGGGGTCTACACAGATACGCAGTATTTT.

The rearrangement uses TRBV27 and TRBJ1-2; possible D gene TRBD1, 5 bases. The germline V gene encodes CDR1 MNHEY and CDR2 SMNVEV (reference sequence). This CDR3 has 14 amino acids. V lost 8 bases, J lost 3 bases, and 16 bases lay in between. As DNA, the CDR3 is TGTGCCAGCCGTCCGGGGGGTGGGCACTATGGCTACACCTTC. Amino acids: CASRPGGGHYGYTF.

This chain uses TRBV30 with TRBJ2-1; possibly TRBD2 for D (5 bases). The V and J ends lost 2 bases and 0 bases respectively, with 8 bases between them. Germline lookup yields CDR1 GTSNPN and CDR2 SVGIG (reference sequence). This CDR3 spans 14 amino acids. CDR3 DNA: TGTGCCTGGAGTATCGGGGACTCCTACAATGAGCAGTTCTTC. It specifies CAWSIGDSYNEQFF.

The chain is built from TRBV4-2 and TRBJ2-7, with D tentatively TRBD2 (5 bases). Trimming shortened V by 3 bases and J by 6 bases, and 21 bases separated the two germline ends. The CDR3 consists of 16 residues. Germline values: CDR1 LGHNA, CDR2 YNFKEQ. The CDR3 DNA reads TGTGCCAGCAGCCAGTTTGCAGCTCTAGCCTTATTCGAGCAGTACTTC. It specifies CASSQFAALALFEQYF.

This clone was counted a few times. V and J are TRBV6-6 and TRBJ1-1; no definite D call. Germline V gene lookup returns CDR1 MNHNY and CDR2 SVGAGI (reference sequence). The CDR3 runs 13 residues. V was clipped by 6 bases and J by 5 bases, with 13 bases between them. In DNA form, the CDR3 reads TGTGCCAGCAGCCCTACGGGGAGGACTGAAGCTTTCTTT. Protein product: CASSPTGRTEAFF.

V and J are TRBV19 and TRBJ2-7; the match to TRBD1 covers 9 bases. This CDR3 spans 16 amino acids. CDR1 and CDR2 (germline): LNHDA, SQIVND (reference sequence). V shed 5 bases and J 0 bases; nucleotides not matched to a gene: 8. The CDR3 here is CASSFSGTGSSYEQYF. CDR3 coding DNA: TGTGCCAGTAGTTTCTCCGGGACAGGGTCCTCCTACGAGCAGTACTTC.

The J gene is TRBJ2-5, the V gene TRBV28; 10 positions agree with TRBD2. V gave up 2 bases and J gave up 5 bases; unmatched junction bases: 17. CDR1 and CDR2 from the germline V gene are MDHEN and SYDVKM. The length of the CDR3 is 19 residues. The CDR3 loop reads CASSLGPGTSAAEGETQYF. DNA for the CDR3: TGTGCCAGCAGTTTAGGCCCCGGGACTAGCGCAGCCGAGGGTGAGACCCAGTACTTC.

The V and J genes are TRBV7-8 and TRBJ2-5; 9 bases are shared with TRBD2. The junction had 11 bases not matched to a gene; V was cut back by 6 bases and J by 6 bases. The CDR3 is 15 amino acids. CDR1 and CDR2 from the germline V gene are SGHVS and FQNEAQ. The CDR3 sequence is CASRNRREGRQTQYF. CDR3 DNA sequence: TGTGCCAGCAGGAACCGGCGGGAGGGCCGGCAGACCCAGTACTTC.

A note on this clone: The sample carries other DNA sequences with the same CDR3. For the CDR3, the DNA is TGTGCCTGGAGTGTAGGTGGGGGTTCCTACGAGCAGTACTTC. Translation gives CAWSVGGGSYEQYF. The chain couples TRBV30 to TRBJ2-7; TRBD1 or TRBD2 may be the D gene (5 bases each). Germline CDR1 and CDR2: GTSNPN and SVGIG (reference sequence). The CDR3 totals 14 residues. V shed 0 bases and J shed 1 base, with 10 bases lying between them. Full variable domain (missing parts from reference TRBV30 and TRBJ2-7): SQTIHQWPATLVQPVGSPLSLECTVEGTSNPNLYWYRQAAGRGLQLLFYSVGIGQISSEVPQNLSASRPQDRQFILSSKKLLLSDSGFYLCAWSVGGGSYEQYFGPGTRLTVT.

J is TRBJ2-1 and V is TRBV5-1; D is perhaps TRBD1 (6 bases). CDR3 size: 15 residues. Germline V gives CDR1 SGHRS, CDR2 YFSETQ. The ends were cut back, 2 bases at V and 4 bases at J, with 13 bases in the middle. The CDR3 region has the DNA TGCGCCAGCAGCTTTTTACAGGGCGGGTACAATGAGCAGTTCTTC. It yields the protein CASSFLQGGYNEQFF.

This chain connects TRBV5-1 to TRBJ1-2; no firm D call. The CDR3 length is 15 residues. CDR1 and CDR2 (germline): SGHRS, YFSETQ. Trimming left V 4 bases short and J 4 bases short, with 17 bases between. The CDR3 DNA follows: TGCGCCAGCAGCCGGGCGGTGGACGGAGTCTATGGCTACACCTTC. Its protein is CASSRAVDGVYGYTF.

In this sample, this clone turned up many times. The chain couples TRBV7-2 to TRBJ1-2; D is unresolved. CDR1 and CDR2 from the germline V gene are SGHTA and FQGNSA. Trimming shortened V by 2 bases and J by 0 bases, and 7 bases separated the two germline ends. The CDR3 sequence is 14 residues long. CDR3 protein: CASSLHRSNYGYTF. CDR3 coding DNA: TGTGCCAGCAGCTTACACAGATCTAACTATGGCTACACCTTC.

The chain combines TRBV18 with TRBJ2-7; 10 bases match TRBD1. The CDR3 totals 14 residues. After removal of 3 bases from V and 6 bases from J, the junction contained 5 bases not matched to a gene. Germline lookup yields CDR1 KGHSH and CDR2 LQKENI. CDR3 in amino acids: CASSPRTGGGEQYF. The CDR3 DNA reads TGTGCCAGCTCACCCCGGACAGGGGGGGGCGAGCAGTACTTC.

The rearrangement links TRBV27 to TRBJ2-7; 9 positions agree with TRBD2. With 5 bases clipped from V and 0 bases from J, the junction kept 2 bases outside the gene matches. The length of the CDR3 is 14 residues. In germline, CDR1 is MNHEY, CDR2 SMNVEV (reference sequence). CDR3 in DNA: TGTGCCAGCAGTGCGGGGGGGGGCTCCTACGAGCAGTACTTC. This sequence encodes CASSAGGGSYEQYF.

This clone was counted between two and nine times. V is TRBV21-1 and J is TRBJ1-3. TRBV21-1 constitutes a pseudogene. The CDR3 length is 14 residues. The CDR3 DNA reads as TGTGCCAGCAGGCTACAACACGCACGAAACACCATATATTTT. The encoded protein is CASRLQHARNTIYF.

This clone was counted at least ten times. The CDR3 DNA sequence: TGTGCCAGCAGCGGGACTAGCGGGCTTCATGAGCAGTTCTTC. This encodes CASSGTSGLHEQFF. The genes are TRBV25-1 and TRBJ2-1, with 12 positions matching TRBD2. Germline V gene lookup returns CDR1 MGHDK and CDR2 SYGVNS. The CDR3 spans 14 residues. With V trimmed by 6 bases and J by 8 bases, 5 bases remained unmatched.